This TCR beta chain was captured by sequencing in a study of blood T cell repertoires in COVID-19. Study details: Acute and convalescent COVID-19 specimens originated in the United States, Italy and Spain. PBMCs, B-cell-depleted T cells, or T cells provided the cDNA or gDNA that made up the material.

In the original analysis: Researchers report that nucleated cell counts were estimated from reference gene primer amplification. Assay used: immunoSEQ multiplex PCR; TCRdb lists only in-frame clones, some missing. V and J calls and clone size are given by that table; D and trimming were obtained from the DNA. This sample yields roughly 27,000 clones, of which 75% to 90% are seen a single time; about 9.5% belongs to the top ten. CDR3 length: 14 residues. Germline-derived CDR1 and CDR2 are LNHDA and SQIVND (reference sequence). V gave up 5 bases and J gave up 2 bases, with 13 bases separating them. This sequence joins TRBV19 and TRBJ2-7, with D perhaps matching TRBD1 (6 bases). The origin of this receptor is a man aged 55 to 70 with acute or convalescent COVID-19. The material sequenced was peripheral blood. CDR3 protein: CASSLQDRPYEQYF. The DNA for the CDR3 is TGTGCCAGTAGTCTTCAGGACAGACCCTACGAGCAGTACTTC. The whole variable domain, filled in from reference TRBV19 and TRBJ2-7, reads DGGITQSPKYLFRKEGQNVTLSCEQNLNHDAMYWYRQDPGQGLRLIYYSQIVNDFQKGDIAEGYSVSREKKESFPLTVTSAQKNPTAFYLCASSLQDRPYEQYFGPGTRLTVT.